The sequence of this T cell receptor (beta chain) was determined in a study of blood T cell repertoires in COVID-19. The germline CDR1 and CDR2 sequences are LGHDT and YNNKEL (reference sequence). The CDR3 is 18 amino acids. V gave up 4 bases and J gave up 3 bases, with 22 bases separating them. The protocol was immunoSEQ multiplex PCR, while the TCRdb copy is restricted to in-frame clones and leaves out a portion. The sample records approximately 280,000 clones, roughly nine tenths being singletons. The chain is built from TRBV3-1 (or the pseudogene TRBV3-2) and TRBJ1-5; D is unresolved. Sequenced material: PBMCs or T cells enriched from blood (not recorded which). The TCR sequence derives from a woman in her forties who had recovered from COVID-19. The CDR3 DNA follows: TGTGCCAGCAGCCCCGGAGGGAAGGGCCATCCGACCAATCAGCCCCAGCATTTT. This translates into CASSPGGKGHPTNQPQHF.